The 8 T cell receptor beta chains presented below share a single source sample, sequenced in a study of cytomegalovirus exposure and HLA in healthy donors. Method: immunoSEQ multiplex PCR; TCRdb's copy keeps in-frame clones and lacks some. The sample lists over 200,000 clones, 85% to 90% occurring once. Sequencing was done on a sample of PBMCs. The receptors derive from a woman aged 18 to 35 in good health and CMV-seronegative.

The chain recombines TRBV19 with TRBJ2-7; 9 nucleotides agree with TRBD2. The CDR3 has 15 residues. Trimming at V came to 4 bases and at J to 2 bases, leaving 6 bases not matched to a gene. Germline V CDR1 and CDR2: LNHDA, SQIVND (reference sequence). This chain's CDR3 is CASSSRLAEAYEQYF. The DNA for the CDR3 is TGTGCCAGTAGTAGTCGACTAGCGGAGGCCTACGAGCAGTACTTC.

The sample holds one count of this clone. The chain carries TRBV5-6 and TRBJ1-4; 8 positions match TRBD1. J was trimmed by 6 bases and V by 4 bases; bases with no gene match: 8. CDR3 size: 15 residues. CDR1 and CDR2 from the germline V gene are SGHDT and YYEEEE. CDR3 nucleotide sequence: TGTGCCAGCAGCCCGCACGGACAGGGCGATGAAAAACTGTTTTTT. The encoded protein is CASSPHGQGDEKLFF.

V gene TRBV28 combines with J gene TRBJ2-7, with a weak D call TRBD2 (5 bases). With 2 bases removed from V and 2 bases from J, the gap between germline ends came to 10 bases. CDR3 length: 14 residues. Germline V gene data show CDR1 as MDHEN and CDR2 as SYDVKM. The CDR3 region is CASSLSGIAYEQYF. Written as DNA, the CDR3 is TGTGCCAGCAGTTTAAGCGGCATAGCCTACGAGCAGTACTTC.

The chain recombines TRBV19 with TRBJ2-7; TRBD1 matches 7 bases. This CDR3 has 15 amino acids. CDR1 LNHDA and CDR2 SQIVND come from the germline V gene (reference sequence). The V segment lost 3 bases and the J segment 5 bases; nucleotides outside the gene matches: 10. CDR3 loop: CASSIPRQGFDEQYF. The CDR3 region has the DNA TGTGCCAGTAGTATCCCCCGACAGGGCTTCGACGAGCAGTACTTC.

The chain couples TRBV12-2 to TRBJ2-7; the table's TRBD1 call for D was not verified on the DNA. TRBV12-2 is a known pseudogene. The CDR3 contains 18 residues. CDR3 amino acids: CASRFRDRGLESSYEQYV. The CDR3 DNA sequence: TGTGCAAGTCGCTTCCGGGACAGGGGGCTGGAAAGCTCCTACGAGCAGTACGTC.

The gene calls are TRBV5-6 and TRBJ1-2, with D maybe TRBD1 (6 bases). CDR3 length: 14 amino acids. The germline V gene has CDR1 SGHDT and CDR2 YYEEEE. V lost 3 bases, J lost 2 bases, and 11 bases lay in between. Here the CDR3 DNA reads TGTGCCAGCAGCTCCTCCGACAGGAACTATGGCTACACCTTC. Protein sequence: CASSSSDRNYGYTF. The full variable domain, rest sourced from reference TRBV5-6 and TRBJ1-2, is DAGVTQSPTHLIKTRGQQVTLRCSPKSGHDTVSWYQQALGQGPQFIFQYYEEEERQRGNFPDRFSGHQFPNYSSELNVNALLLGDSALYLCASSSSDRNYGYTFGSGTRLTVV.

This rearrangement joins TRBV28 to TRBJ1-5; 7 bases map to TRBD1. This CDR3 region has 14 residues. Trimming at V came to 2 bases and at J to 7 bases, leaving 5 bases not matched to a gene. Germline V lookup: CDR1 MDHEN, CDR2 SYDVKM. CDR3 bases: TGTGCCAGCAGTTTAGGACAGGTAGAACAGCCCCAGCATTTT. This codes for CASSLGQVEQPQHF.

This clone was seen only once. The chain uses TRBV27 and TRBJ2-1; D might be TRBD1 (5 bases). Trimming took off 8 bases at V and 4 bases at J, with 9 bases between the two ends. The CDR3 totals 12 residues. Per the germline V gene, CDR1 is MNHEY and CDR2 is SMNVEV (reference sequence). The DNA of the CDR3 is TGTGCCAGCGAAGGGGATTACAATGAGCAGTTCTTC. The encoded protein is CASEGDYNEQFF.